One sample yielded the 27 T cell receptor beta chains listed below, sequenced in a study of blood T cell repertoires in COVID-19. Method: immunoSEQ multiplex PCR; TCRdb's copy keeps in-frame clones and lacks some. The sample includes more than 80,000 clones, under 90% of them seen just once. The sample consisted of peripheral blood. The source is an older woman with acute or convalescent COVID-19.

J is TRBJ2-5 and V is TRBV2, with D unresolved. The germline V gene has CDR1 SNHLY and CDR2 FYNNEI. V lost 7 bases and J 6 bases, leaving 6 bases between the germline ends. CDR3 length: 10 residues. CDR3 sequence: CASTLKTQYF. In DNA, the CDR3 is TGTGCCAGCACTTTAAAGACCCAGTACTTC.

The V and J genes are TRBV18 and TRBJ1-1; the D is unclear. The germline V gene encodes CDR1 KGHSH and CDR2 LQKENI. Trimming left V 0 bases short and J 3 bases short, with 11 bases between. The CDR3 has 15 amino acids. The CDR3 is CASSPPSQRDTEAFF. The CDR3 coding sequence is TGTGCCAGCTCACCACCGAGTCAGAGGGACACTGAAGCTTTCTTT.

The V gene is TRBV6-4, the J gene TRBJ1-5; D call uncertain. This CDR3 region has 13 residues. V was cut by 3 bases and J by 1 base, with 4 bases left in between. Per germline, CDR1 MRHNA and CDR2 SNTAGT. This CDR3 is CASSEQSNQPQHF. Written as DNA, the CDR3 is TGTGCCAGCAGTGAGCAGAGCAATCAGCCCCAGCATTTT.

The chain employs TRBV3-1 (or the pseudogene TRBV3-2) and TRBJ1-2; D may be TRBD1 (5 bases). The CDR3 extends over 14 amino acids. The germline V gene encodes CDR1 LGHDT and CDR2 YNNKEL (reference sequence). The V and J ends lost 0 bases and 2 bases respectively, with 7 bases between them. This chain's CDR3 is CASSQEGVNYGYTF. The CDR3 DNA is TGTGCCAGCAGCCAAGAAGGGGTGAACTATGGCTACACCTTC.

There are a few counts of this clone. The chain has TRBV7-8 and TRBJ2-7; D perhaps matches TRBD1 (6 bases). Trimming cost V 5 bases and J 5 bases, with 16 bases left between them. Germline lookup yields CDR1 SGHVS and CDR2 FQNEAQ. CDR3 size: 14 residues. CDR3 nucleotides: TGTGCCAGCAGCCCCGGGACATCTATCAACGAGCAGTACTTC. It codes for CASSPGTSINEQYF.

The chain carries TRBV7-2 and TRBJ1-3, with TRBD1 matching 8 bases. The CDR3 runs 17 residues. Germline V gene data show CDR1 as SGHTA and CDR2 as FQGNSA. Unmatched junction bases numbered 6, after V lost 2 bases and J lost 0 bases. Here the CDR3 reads CASSLSRTGFSGNTIYF. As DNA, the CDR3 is TGTGCCAGCAGCTTAAGCCGGACAGGGTTCTCTGGAAACACCATATATTTT.

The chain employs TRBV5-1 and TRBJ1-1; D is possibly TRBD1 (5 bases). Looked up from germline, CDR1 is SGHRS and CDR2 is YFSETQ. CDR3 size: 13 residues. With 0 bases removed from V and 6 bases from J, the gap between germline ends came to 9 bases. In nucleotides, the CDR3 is TGCGCCAGCAGCTTGGTAGGGGACTCTGAAGCTTTCTTT. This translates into CASSLVGDSEAFF.

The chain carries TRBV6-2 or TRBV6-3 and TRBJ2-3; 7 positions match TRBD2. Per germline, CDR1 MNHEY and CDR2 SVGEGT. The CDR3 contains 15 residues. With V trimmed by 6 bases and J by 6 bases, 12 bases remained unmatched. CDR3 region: CASSPPYAGEDTQYF. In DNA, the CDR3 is TGTGCCAGCAGCCCACCATACGCGGGAGAGGATACGCAGTATTTT.

CDR3 amino acids: CASSLIPGQGVGYTF. CDR3 bases: TGTGCCAGCAGTTTAATCCCGGGACAGGGGGTTGGCTACACCTTC. The chain combines TRBV27 with TRBJ1-2; TRBD1 agrees at 11 bases. Germline loops: CDR1 MNHEY, CDR2 SMNVEV (reference sequence). CDR3 length: 15 residues. Trimming removed 2 bases from V and 7 bases from J; junction bases left unmatched: 6.

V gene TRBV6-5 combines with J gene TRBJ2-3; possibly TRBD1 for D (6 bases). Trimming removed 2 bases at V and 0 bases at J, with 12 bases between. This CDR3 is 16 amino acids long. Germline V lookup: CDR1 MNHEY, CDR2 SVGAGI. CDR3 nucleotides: TGTGCCAGCAGTTACACAGGGCAGACTAGCACAGATACGCAGTATTTT. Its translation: CASSYTGQTSTDTQYF.

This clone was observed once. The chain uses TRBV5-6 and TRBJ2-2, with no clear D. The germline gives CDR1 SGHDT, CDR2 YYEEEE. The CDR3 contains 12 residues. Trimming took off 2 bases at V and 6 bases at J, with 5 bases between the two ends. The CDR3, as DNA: TGTGCCAGCAGCTTCTTCGCCGGGGAGCTGTTTTTT. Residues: CASSFFAGELFF.

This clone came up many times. DNA for the CDR3: TGTGCCAGCAGTTATGCACCGGGACAGGAGAACACTGAAGCTTTCTTT. Residues: CASSYAPGQENTEAFF. The J gene is TRBJ1-1, the V gene TRBV6-5; the match to TRBD1 covers 8 bases. Germline CDR1 reads MNHEY; CDR2 reads SVGAGI. The V gene end was trimmed by 3 bases and the J gene end by 1 base; junction bases not matched to a gene: 7. The CDR3 is 16 amino acids.

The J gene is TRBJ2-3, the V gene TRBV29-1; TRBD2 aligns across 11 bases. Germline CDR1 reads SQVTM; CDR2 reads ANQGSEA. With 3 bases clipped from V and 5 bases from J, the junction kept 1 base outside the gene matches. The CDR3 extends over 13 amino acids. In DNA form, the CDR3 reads TGCAGCGTTGACGGACTAGCGGGAGATACGCAGTATTTT. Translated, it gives CSVDGLAGDTQYF.

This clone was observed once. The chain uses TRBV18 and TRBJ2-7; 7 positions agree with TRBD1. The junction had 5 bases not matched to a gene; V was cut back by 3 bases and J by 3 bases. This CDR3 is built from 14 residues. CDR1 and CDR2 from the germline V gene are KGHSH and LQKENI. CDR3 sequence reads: CASSPGTADYEQYF. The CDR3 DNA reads TGTGCCAGCTCACCCGGGACAGCGGACTACGAGCAGTACTTC.

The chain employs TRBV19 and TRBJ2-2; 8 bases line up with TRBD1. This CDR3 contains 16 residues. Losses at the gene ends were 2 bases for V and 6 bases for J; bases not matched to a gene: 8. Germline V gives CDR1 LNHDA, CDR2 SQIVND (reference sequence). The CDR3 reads CASSIYRDRTAGELFF. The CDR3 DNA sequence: TGTGCCAGTAGTATATACCGGGACAGGACTGCCGGGGAGCTGTTTTTT.

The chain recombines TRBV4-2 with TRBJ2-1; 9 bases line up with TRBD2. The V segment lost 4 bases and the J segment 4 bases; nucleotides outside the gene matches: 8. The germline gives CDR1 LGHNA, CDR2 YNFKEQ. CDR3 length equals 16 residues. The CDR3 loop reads CASSPIAGVNYNEQFF. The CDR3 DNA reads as TGTGCCAGCAGCCCCATAGCGGGAGTAAATTACAATGAGCAGTTCTTC.

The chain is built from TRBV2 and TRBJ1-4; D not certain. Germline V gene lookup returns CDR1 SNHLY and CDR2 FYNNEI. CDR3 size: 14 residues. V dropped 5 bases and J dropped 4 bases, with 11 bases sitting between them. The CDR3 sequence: CASSSQEINEKLFF. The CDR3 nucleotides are TGTGCCAGCAGTAGTCAGGAAATTAATGAAAAACTGTTTTTT.

DNA for the CDR3: TGTGCCAGCAGCTTGGGGACAGTCTACACTGAAGCTTTCTTT. It yields the protein CASSLGTVYTEAFF. The chain employs TRBV7-8 and TRBJ1-1; 7 bases are a match to TRBD1. Germline-derived CDR1 and CDR2 are SGHVS and FQNEAQ. V trimming: 3 bases; J trimming: 3 bases; junction bases outside the gene matches: 4. The CDR3 is 14 residues long. The full variable domain, with the rest looked up from reference TRBV7-8 and TRBJ1-1, is GAGVSQSPRYKVAKRGQDVALRCDPISGHVSLFWYQQALGQGPEFLTYFQNEAQLDKSGLPSDRFFAERPEGSVSTLKIQRTQQEDSAVYLCASSLGTVYTEAFFGQGTRLTVV.

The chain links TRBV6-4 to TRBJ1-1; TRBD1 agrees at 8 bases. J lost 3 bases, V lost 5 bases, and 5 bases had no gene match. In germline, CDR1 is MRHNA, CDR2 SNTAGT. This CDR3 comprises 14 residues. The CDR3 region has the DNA TGTGCCAGCAGTAGACAGGGACAGGACACTGAAGCTTTCTTT. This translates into CASSRQGQDTEAFF.

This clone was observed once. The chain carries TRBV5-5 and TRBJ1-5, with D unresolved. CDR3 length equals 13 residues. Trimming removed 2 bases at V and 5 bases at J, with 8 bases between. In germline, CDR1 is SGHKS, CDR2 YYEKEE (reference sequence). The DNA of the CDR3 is TGTGCCAGCAGCTTATCCGGGGATCAGCCCCAGCATTTT. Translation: CASSLSGDQPQHF.

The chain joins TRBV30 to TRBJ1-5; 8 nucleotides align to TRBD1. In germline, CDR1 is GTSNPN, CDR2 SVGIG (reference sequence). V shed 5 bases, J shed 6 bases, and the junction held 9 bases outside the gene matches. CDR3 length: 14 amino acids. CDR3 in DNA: TGTGCCTGGGGAGGGACAGGACGAAGTCAGCCCCAGCATTTT. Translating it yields CAWGGTGRSQPQHF.

CDR3 protein: CASSPSGAKNIQYF. The CDR3 DNA reads TGTGCCAGCAGCCCTAGCGGGGCCAAAAACATTCAGTACTTC. The chain couples TRBV14 to TRBJ2-4; 8 bases fit TRBD2. This CDR3 contains 14 residues. Trimming removed 4 bases from V and 1 base from J; junction bases left unmatched: 0. Germline CDR1 is SGHDN and CDR2 is FVKESK.

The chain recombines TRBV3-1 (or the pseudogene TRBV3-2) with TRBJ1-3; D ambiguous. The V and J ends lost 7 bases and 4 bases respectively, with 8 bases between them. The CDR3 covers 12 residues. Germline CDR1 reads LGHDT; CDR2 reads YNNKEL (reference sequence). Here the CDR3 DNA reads TGTGCCAGCACCGGTGAGGGAAACACCATATATTTT. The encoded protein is CASTGEGNTIYF.

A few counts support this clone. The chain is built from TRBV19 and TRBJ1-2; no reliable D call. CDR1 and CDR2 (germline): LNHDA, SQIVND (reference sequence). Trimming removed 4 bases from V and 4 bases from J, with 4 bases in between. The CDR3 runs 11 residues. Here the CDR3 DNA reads TGTGCCAGTAGTAACGGCTATGGCTACACCTTC. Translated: CASSNGYGYTF. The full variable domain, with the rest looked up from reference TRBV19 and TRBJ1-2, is DGGITQSPKYLFRKEGQNVTLSCEQNLNHDAMYWYRQDPGQGLRLIYYSQIVNDFQKGDIAEGYSVSREKKESFPLTVTSAQKNPTAFYLCASSNGYGYTFGSGTRLTVV.

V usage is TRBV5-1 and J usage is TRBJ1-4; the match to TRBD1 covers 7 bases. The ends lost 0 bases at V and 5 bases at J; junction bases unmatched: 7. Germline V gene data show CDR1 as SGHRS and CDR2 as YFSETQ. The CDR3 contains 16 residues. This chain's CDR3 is CASSLGYGTANEKLFF. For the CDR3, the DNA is TGCGCCAGCAGCTTGGGTTATGGGACAGCGAATGAAAAACTGTTTTTT.

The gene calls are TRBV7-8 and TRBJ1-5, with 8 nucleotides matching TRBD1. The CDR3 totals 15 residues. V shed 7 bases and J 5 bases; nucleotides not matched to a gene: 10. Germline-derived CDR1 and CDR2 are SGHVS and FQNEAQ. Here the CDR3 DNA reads TGTGCCAGCACCAAACTCAGGGGGCGGGATCAGCCCCAGCATTTT. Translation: CASTKLRGRDQPQHF.

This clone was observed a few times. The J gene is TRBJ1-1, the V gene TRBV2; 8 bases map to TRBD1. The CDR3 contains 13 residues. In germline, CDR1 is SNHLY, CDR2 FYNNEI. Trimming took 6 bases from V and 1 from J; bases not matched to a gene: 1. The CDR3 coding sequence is TGTGCCAGCAGCCAGGGGGCGAACACTGAAGCTTTCTTT. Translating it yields CASSQGANTEAFF.